These T cell receptor beta chains were read from a single sample in a study of T cells after yellow fever vaccination. TCRdb called the 5' RACE reads again in MiXCR, with one record for every CDR3 protein. The sample carries a few hundred thousand distinct CDR3 sequences, 10% to 15% recorded once. Sequenced here: CD4+ T cells sorted from PBMCs, sampled 45 days after the yellow fever booster vaccination. All receptors come from a young man who received the YFV17D yellow fever vaccine. Both conserved end residues are part of each CDR3. Each record gives: J gene, clone size, D gene, V gene, CDR3 protein, CDR3 DNA. A D gene is named only where the DNA matches it firmly. Only part of the rows carry a size: once, few, many, or a class if the clone is expanded.

TRBJ2-3	few	TRBD2	TRBV12-3/TRBV12-4	CASSLRTSGRGTDTQYF	TGTGCCAGCAGTTTAAGGACTAGCGGACGGGGAACAGATACGCAGTATTTT
TRBJ2-3	-	-	TRBV12-3/TRBV12-4	CASSLTGVAETTDTQYF	TGTGCCAGCAGTCTAACTGGGGTAGCGGAGACCACAGATACGCAGTATTTT
TRBJ2-2	-	-	TRBV28	CASETSWAGELFF	TGTGCCAGCGAGACATCCTGGGCCGGGGAGCTGTTTTTT
TRBJ2-2	few	-	TRBV6-2/TRBV6-3	CASSFLRRPGELFF	TGTGCCAGCAGTTTCTTAAGGCGGCCCGGGGAGCTGTTTTTT
TRBJ2-3	once	-	TRBV3-1	CASSLVGITDTQYF	TGTGCCAGCAGCCTCGTAGGGATCACAGATACGCAGTATTTT
TRBJ2-7	few	-	TRBV5-1	CASSLRTGKRILEQYF	TGCGCCAGCAGCTTGAGGACGGGGAAGAGGATTTTGGAGCAGTACTTC
TRBJ2-5	few	TRBD2	TRBV7-9	CASSSLAGGSETQYF	TGTGCCAGCAGCTCGCTAGCGGGAGGCTCGGAGACCCAGTACTTC
TRBJ2-3	-	TRBD2	TRBV7-2	CASSLGTSGAQYF	TGTGCCAGCAGCTTAGGGACTAGCGGTGCGCAGTATTTT
TRBJ2-3	-	TRBD2	TRBV5-1	CASSVSGRETDTQYF	TGCGCCAGCAGCGTTAGCGGGAGGGAGACAGATACGCAGTATTTT
TRBJ2-7	few	TRBD2	TRBV20-1	CSARASGGAYEQYF	TGCAGTGCTAGAGCTAGCGGGGGAGCCTACGAGCAGTACTTC
TRBJ2-1	-	TRBD1	TRBV24-1	CATSGRTGSSYNEQFF	TGTGCCACCAGTGGAAGGACAGGCAGCTCCTACAATGAGCAGTTCTTC
TRBJ2-6	few	-	TRBV7-2	CASSLARTGANVLTF	TGTGCCAGCAGCTTAGCGAGGACTGGGGCCAACGTCCTGACTTTC
TRBJ2-2	-	TRBD2	TRBV7-9	CASTLAGGVNTGELFF	TGTGCCAGCACCCTAGCGGGAGGTGTTAACACCGGGGAGCTGTTTTTT
TRBJ2-5	many	TRBD2	TRBV7-2	CASSPTSGSEETQYF	TGTGCCAGCAGCCCCACTAGCGGGAGTGAAGAGACCCAGTACTTC
TRBJ2-1	-	TRBD2	TRBV20-1	CSASIAGSSYNEQFF	TGCAGTGCTAGTATAGCGGGGAGCTCCTACAATGAGCAGTTCTTC
TRBJ2-7	-	-	TRBV5-1	CASSLLGTAHEQYF	TGCGCCAGCAGCTTGCTCGGGACGGCCCACGAGCAGTACTTC
TRBJ1-5	few	TRBD1	TRBV27	CASSPNDRVGNQPQHF	TGTGCCAGCAGTCCGAACGACAGGGTGGGTAATCAGCCCCAGCATTTT
TRBJ2-3	-	-	TRBV20-1	CSARDRSLSQLFTDTQYF	TGCAGTGCTAGAGACAGGTCCCTATCCCAATTATTCACAGATACGCAGTATTTT
TRBJ2-1	few	-	TRBV4-3	CASSQAGLNSYNEQFF	TGCGCCAGCAGCCAAGCAGGGCTAAACTCCTACAATGAGCAGTTCTTC
TRBJ2-1	many	TRBD2	TRBV30	CAWSSTSGSNEQFF	TGTGCCTGGAGTTCCACTAGCGGCTCCAATGAGCAGTTCTTC
TRBJ1-2	few	-	TRBV7-2	CASSLSSTNYGYTF	TGTGCCAGCAGCTTATCTTCCACAAACTATGGCTACACCTTC
TRBJ2-7	many	-	TRBV4-3	CASSHGPQEGEQYF	TGCGCCAGCAGCCACGGACCCCAAGAGGGGGAGCAGTACTTC
TRBJ2-5	many	-	TRBV7-2	CASSLNRNQETQYF	TGTGCCAGCAGCTTAAACAGAAATCAAGAGACCCAGTACTTC
TRBJ2-1	-	-	TRBV5-1	CASSLGKGNEQFF	TGCGCCAGCAGCTTGGGGAAGGGGAATGAGCAGTTCTTC
TRBJ1-1	-	-	TRBV7-2	CASSHWAGRAFF	TGTGCCAGCAGCCACTGGGCCGGCCGGGCTTTCTTT